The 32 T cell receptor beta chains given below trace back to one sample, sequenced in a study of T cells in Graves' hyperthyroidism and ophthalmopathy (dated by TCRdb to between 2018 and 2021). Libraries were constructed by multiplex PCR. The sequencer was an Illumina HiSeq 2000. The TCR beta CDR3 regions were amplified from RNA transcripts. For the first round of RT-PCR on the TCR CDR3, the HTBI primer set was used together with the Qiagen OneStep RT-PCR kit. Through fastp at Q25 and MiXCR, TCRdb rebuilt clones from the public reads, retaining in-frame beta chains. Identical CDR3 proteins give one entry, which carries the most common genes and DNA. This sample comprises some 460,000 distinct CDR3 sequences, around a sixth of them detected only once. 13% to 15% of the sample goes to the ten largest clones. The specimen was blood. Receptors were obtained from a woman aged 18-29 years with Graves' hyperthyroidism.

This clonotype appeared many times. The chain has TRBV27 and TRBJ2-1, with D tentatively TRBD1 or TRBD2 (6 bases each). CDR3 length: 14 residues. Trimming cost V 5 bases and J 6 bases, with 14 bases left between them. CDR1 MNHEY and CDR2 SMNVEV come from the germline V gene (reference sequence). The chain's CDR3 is CASSPPPGANEQFF. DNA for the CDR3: TGTGCCAGCAGTCCCCCCCCGGGGGCCAATGAGCAGTTCTTC.

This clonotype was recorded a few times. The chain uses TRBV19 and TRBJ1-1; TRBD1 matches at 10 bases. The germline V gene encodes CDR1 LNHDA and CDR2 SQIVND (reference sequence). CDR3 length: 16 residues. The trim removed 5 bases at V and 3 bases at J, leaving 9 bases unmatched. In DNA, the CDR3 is TGTGCCAGTAGTCGACCCTCCGGGACAGGGGACACTGAAGCTTTCTTT. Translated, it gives CASSRPSGTGDTEAFF.

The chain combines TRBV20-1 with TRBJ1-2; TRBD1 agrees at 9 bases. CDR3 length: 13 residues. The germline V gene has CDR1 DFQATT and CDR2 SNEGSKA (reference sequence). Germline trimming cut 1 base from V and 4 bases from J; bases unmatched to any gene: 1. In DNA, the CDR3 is TGCAGTGCTAGAGGGGGACAGGGCTATGGCTACACCTTC. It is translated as CSARGGQGYGYTF.

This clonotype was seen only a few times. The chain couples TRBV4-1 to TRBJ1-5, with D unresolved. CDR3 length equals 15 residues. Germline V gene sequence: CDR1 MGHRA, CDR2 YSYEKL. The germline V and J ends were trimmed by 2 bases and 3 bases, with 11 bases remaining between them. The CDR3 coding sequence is TGCGCCAGCAGCCAACATGTGGAAAACAATCAGCCCCAGCATTTT. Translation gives CASSQHVENNQPQHF.

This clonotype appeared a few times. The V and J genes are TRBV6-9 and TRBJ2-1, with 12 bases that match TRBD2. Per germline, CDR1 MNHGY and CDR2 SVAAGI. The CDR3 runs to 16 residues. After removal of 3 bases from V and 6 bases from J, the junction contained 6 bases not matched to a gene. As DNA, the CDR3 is TGTGCCAGCAGTTACCCTAGCGGGGGGGCCGGCAATGAGCAGTTCTTC. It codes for CASSYPSGGAGNEQFF.

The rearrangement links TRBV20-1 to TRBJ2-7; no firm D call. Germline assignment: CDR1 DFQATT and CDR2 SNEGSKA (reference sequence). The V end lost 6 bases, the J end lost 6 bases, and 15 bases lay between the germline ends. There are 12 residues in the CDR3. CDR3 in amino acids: CSALPQPGEQYF. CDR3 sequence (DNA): TGCAGTGCCCTGCCACAGCCGGGCGAGCAGTACTTC.

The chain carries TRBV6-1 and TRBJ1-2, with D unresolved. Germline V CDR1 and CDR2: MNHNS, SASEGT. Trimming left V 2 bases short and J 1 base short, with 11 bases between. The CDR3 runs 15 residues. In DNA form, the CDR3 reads TGTGCCAGCAGTGAACAATACGGACTTAACTATGGCTACACCTTC. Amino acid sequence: CASSEQYGLNYGYTF.

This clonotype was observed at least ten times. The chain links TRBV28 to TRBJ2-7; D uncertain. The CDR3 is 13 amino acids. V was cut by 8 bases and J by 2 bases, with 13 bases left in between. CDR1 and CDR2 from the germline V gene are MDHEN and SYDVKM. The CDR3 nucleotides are TGTGCCAGCGGCTCCAGGTTAACCTACGAGCAGTACTTC. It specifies CASGSRLTYEQYF.

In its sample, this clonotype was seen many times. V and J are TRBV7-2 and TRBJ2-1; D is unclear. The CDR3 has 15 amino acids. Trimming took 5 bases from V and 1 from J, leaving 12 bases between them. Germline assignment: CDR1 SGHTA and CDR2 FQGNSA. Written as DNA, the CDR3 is TGTGCCAGCAGCCGGACCTCACATTCCTACAATGAGCAGTTCTTC. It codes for CASSRTSHSYNEQFF.

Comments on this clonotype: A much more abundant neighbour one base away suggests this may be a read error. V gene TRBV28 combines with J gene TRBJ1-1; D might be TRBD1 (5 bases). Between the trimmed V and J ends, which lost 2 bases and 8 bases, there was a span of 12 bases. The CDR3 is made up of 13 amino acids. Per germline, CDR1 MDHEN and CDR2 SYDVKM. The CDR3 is CASSLVDNREAFF. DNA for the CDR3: TGTGCCAGCAGTTTAGTAGACAACAGGGAAGCTTTCTTT.

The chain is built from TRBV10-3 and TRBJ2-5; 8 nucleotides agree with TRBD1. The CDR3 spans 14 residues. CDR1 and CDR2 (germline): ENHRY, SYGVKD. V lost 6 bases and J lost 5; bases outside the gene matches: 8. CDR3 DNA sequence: TGTGCCATCAGCAGAGCGACAGGGGTGGAGACCCAGTACTTC. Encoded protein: CAISRATGVETQYF.

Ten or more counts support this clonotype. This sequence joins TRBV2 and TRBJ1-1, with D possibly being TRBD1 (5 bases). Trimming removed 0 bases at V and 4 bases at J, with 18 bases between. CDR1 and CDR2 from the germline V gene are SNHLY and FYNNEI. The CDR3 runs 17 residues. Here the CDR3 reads CASSEAFIRAGGTEAFF. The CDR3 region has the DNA TGTGCCAGCAGTGAAGCTTTTATACGGGCGGGGGGCACTGAAGCTTTCTTT. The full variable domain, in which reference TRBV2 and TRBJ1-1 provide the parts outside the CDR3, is EPEVTQTPSHQVTQMGQEVILRCVPISNHLYFYWYRQILGQKVEFLVSFYNNEISEKSEIFDDQFSVERPDGSNFTLKIRSTKLEDSAMYFCASSEAFIRAGGTEAFFGQGTRLTVV.

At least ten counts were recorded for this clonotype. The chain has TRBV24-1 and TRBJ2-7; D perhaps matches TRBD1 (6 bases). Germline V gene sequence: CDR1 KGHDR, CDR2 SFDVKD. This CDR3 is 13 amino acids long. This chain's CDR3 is CATADGQNREQYF. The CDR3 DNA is TGTGCTACGGCCGACGGACAGAATCGCGAGCAGTACTTC.

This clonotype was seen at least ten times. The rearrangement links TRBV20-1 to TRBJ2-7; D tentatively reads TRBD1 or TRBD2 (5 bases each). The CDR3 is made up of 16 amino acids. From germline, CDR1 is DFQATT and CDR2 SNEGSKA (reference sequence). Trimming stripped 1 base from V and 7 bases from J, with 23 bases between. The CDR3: CSARVGSGPPWCEQYF. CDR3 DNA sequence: TGCAGTGCTAGAGTGGGTTCGGGACCCCCCTGGTGTGAGCAGTACTTC.

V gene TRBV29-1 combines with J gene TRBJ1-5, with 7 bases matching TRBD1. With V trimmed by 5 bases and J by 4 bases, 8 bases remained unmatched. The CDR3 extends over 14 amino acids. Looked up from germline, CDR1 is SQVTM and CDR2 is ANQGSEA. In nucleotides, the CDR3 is TGCAGCGTTAGCTCCGGGACAGCAAATCAGCCCCAGCATTTT. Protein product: CSVSSGTANQPQHF.

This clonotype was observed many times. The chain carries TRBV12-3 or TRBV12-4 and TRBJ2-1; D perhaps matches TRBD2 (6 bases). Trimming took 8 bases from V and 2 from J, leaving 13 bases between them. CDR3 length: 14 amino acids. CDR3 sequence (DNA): TGTGCCAGCTTACTAGCAGAGACCTACAATGAGCAGTTCTTC. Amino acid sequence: CASLLAETYNEQFF.

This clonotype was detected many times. The CDR3 here is CASSLGFGYQPQHF. DNA of the CDR3: TGTGCCAGCAGTTTGGGTTTCGGGTATCAGCCCCAGCATTTT. V gene TRBV28 combines with J gene TRBJ1-5; no definite D call. Trimming left V 3 bases short and J 5 bases short, with 11 bases between. There are 14 residues in the CDR3. Germline V gives CDR1 MDHEN, CDR2 SYDVKM.

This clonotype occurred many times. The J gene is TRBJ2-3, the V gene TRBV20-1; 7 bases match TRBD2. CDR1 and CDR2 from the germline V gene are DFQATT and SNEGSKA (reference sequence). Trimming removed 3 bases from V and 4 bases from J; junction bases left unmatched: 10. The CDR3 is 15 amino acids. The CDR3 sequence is CSASLGGSGADTQYF. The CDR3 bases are TGCAGTGCTAGCCTGGGGGGGAGCGGGGCAGATACGCAGTATTTT.

The CDR3 loop reads CASSSGSGGIETQYF. Written as DNA, the CDR3 is TGCGCCAGCAGCTCAGGGTCAGGGGGAATAGAGACCCAGTACTTC. This rearrangement joins TRBV4-1 to TRBJ2-5; 7 positions match TRBD1. V shed 5 bases, J shed 4 bases, and the junction held 10 bases outside the gene matches. Germline lookup yields CDR1 MGHRA and CDR2 YSYEKL. The CDR3 has 15 amino acids.

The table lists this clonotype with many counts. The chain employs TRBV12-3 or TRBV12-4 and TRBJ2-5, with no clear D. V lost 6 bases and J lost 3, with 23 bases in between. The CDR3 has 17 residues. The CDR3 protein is CASRPRAWKGSEETQYF. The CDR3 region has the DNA TGTGCCAGCAGACCAAGGGCTTGGAAAGGGTCGGAAGAGACCCAGTACTTC.

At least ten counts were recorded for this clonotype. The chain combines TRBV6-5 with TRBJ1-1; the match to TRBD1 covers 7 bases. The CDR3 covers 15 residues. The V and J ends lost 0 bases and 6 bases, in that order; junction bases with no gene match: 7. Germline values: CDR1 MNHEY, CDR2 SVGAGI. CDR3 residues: CASSYSWQGGSEAFF. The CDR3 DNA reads TGTGCCAGCAGTTACTCATGGCAGGGGGGGTCTGAAGCTTTCTTT.

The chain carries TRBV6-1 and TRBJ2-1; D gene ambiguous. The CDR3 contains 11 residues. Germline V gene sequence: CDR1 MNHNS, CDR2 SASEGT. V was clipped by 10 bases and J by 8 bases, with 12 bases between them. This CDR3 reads CATIPLDEQFF. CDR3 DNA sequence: TGTGCCACCATCCCCCTCGATGAGCAGTTCTTC.

The CDR3 sequence: CASSITGENTEAFF. The CDR3 DNA sequence: TGTGCCAGTAGTATAACAGGTGAGAACACTGAAGCTTTCTTT. This sequence joins TRBV19 and TRBJ1-1, with D perhaps TRBD1 (5 bases). This CDR3 is built from 14 residues. V was shortened by 2 bases and J by 1 base, with 8 bases between the two germline ends. Germline assignment: CDR1 LNHDA and CDR2 SQIVND (reference sequence).

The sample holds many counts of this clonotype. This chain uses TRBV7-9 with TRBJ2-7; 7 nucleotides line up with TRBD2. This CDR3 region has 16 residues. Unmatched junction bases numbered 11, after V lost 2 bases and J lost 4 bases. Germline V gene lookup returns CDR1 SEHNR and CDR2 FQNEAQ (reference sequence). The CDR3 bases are TGTGCCAGCAGCTTAATCGGAGCGGCTAGCGGTTACGAGCAGTACTTC. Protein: CASSLIGAASGYEQYF.

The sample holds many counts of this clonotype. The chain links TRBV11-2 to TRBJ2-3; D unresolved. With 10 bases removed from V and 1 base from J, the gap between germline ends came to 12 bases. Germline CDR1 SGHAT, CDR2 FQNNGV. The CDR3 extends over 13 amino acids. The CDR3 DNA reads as TGTGCCACGGCCGCAGGCCGCACAGATACGCAGTATTTT. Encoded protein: CATAAGRTDTQYF.

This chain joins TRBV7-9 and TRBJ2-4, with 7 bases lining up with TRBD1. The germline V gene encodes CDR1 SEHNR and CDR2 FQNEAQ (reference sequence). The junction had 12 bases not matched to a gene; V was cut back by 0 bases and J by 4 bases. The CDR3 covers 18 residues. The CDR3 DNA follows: TGTGCCAGCAGCTTAGCCTCCGGGACAGTCTATGAAAAAAACATTCAGTACTTC. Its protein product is CASSLASGTVYEKNIQYF.

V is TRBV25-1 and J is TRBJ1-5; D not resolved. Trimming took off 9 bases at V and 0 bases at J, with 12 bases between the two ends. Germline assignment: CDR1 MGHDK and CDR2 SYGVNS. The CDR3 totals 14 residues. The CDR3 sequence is CARTGLNSNQPQHF. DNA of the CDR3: TGTGCCAGAACCGGACTGAATAGCAATCAGCCCCAGCATTTT. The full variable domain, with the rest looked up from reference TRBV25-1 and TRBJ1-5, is EADIYQTPRYLVIGTGKKITLECSQTMGHDKMYWYQQDPGMELHLIHYSYGVNSTEKGDLSSESTVSRIRTEHFPLTLESARPSHTSQYLCARTGLNSNQPQHFGDGTRLSIL.

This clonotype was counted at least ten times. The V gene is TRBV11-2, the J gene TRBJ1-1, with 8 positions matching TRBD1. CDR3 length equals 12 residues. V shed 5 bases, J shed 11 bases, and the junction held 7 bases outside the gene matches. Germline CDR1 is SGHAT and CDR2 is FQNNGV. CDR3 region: CASSRPGQEAFF. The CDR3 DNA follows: TGTGCCAGCAGCCGACCGGGACAGGAGGCTTTCTTT.

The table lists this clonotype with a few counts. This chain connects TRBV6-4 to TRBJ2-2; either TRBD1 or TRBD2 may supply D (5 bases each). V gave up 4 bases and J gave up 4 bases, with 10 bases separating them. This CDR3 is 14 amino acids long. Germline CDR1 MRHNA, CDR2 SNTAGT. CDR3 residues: CASSAGAATGELFF. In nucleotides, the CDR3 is TGTGCCAGCAGTGCCGGGGCGGCCACCGGGGAGCTGTTTTTT.

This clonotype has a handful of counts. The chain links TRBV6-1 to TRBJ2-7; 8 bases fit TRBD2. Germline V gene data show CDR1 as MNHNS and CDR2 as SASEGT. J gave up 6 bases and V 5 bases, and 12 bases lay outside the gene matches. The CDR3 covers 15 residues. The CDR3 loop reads CASSLRGRGGSEQYF. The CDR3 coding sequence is TGTGCCAGCAGTCTCCGGGGTCGGGGGGGCAGCGAGCAGTACTTC.

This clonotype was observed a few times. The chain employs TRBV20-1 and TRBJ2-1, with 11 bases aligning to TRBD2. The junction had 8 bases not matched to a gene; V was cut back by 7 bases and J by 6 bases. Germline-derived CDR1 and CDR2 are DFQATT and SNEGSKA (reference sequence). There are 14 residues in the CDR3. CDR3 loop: CSVGLAGGPNEQFF. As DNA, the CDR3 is TGCAGTGTAGGATTAGCGGGAGGGCCCAATGAGCAGTTCTTC.

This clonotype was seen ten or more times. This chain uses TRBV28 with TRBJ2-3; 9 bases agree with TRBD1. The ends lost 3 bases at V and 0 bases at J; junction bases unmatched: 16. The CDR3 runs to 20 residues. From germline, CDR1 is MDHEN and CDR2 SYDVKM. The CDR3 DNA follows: TGTGCCAGCAGTTTTCGGAGGGACAGGGCCCTCCTTACTAGCACAGATACGCAGTATTTT. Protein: CASSFRRDRALLTSTDTQYF.